This T cell receptor (beta chain) is from a study of shared clonotypes between healthy human individuals. As for the study in general: Each donor contributed plates that comprised three CD4 naive, three CD4 memory, two CD8 naive and one CD8 memory.

About this clone itself: The antigen is undetermined.

Assay used: immunoSEQ multiplex PCR; TCRdb lists only in-frame clones, some missing. Of some 2,500,000 clones in the sample, less than 95% were seen once. Notes on the study in general: Estimated richness values were generally larger in naive subsets than in memory subsets. Shared clonotypes across all four donors exceeded non-shared ones in generation probability.

A split of CD4+ cells into CD45RA+ naive and CD45RA-negative memory subsets was performed. V lost 0 bases, J lost 4 bases, and 16 bases lay in between. The CDR3 is 17 amino acids. CDR1 and CDR2 from the germline V gene are KGHSH and LQKENI. The chain has TRBV18 and TRBJ1-3; D is perhaps TRBD1 (5 bases). The sequence came from a man aged 18-30 years in good health. Some clones in this sample may be carry-over from other donors' samples. Specimen: naive CD4+ T cells from PBMCs. Subset defined: CD45RA+ positively selected. In DNA, the CDR3 is TGTGCCAGCTCACCACCGTTGGGGGACCTAGTCGGAAACACCATATATTTT. Translating gives CASSPPLGDLVGNTIYF.